This TCR beta chain was sequenced during a study of T cell clones after liver transplantation. In the study overall: Samples came from ITN030ST, which attempted immunosuppression withdrawal within 2 years of liver transplantation. Post-transplant blood was tracked for graft-donor-reactive T cell clones identified in a pre-transplant mixed lymphocyte reaction. Study-wide results and caveats: A larger donor-reactive than third-party decline suggested partial antigen-specific deletion. Graft donor-reactive T cells may have migrated into the graft rather than being deleted.

In the case of this clone: Its antigen is unknown.

The protocol was immunoSEQ multiplex PCR, while the TCRdb copy is restricted to in-frame clones and leaves out a portion. The sample consists of 98,000 or so clones, roughly four fifths of them appearing once. The sample here was CD4+ T cells from blood, taken before liver transplant. The receptor comes from a human donor who received a liver transplant.

CDR3 protein: CASSFQGGGVTEAFF. The CDR3 nucleotides are TGTGCCAGCAGTTTCCAAGGGGGCGGTGTCACTGAAGCTTTCTTT. This rearrangement joins TRBV28 to TRBJ1-1; 7 nucleotides agree with TRBD1. The trim removed 3 bases at V and 4 bases at J, leaving 8 bases unmatched. Per germline, CDR1 MDHEN and CDR2 SYDVKM. The CDR3 runs to 15 residues.